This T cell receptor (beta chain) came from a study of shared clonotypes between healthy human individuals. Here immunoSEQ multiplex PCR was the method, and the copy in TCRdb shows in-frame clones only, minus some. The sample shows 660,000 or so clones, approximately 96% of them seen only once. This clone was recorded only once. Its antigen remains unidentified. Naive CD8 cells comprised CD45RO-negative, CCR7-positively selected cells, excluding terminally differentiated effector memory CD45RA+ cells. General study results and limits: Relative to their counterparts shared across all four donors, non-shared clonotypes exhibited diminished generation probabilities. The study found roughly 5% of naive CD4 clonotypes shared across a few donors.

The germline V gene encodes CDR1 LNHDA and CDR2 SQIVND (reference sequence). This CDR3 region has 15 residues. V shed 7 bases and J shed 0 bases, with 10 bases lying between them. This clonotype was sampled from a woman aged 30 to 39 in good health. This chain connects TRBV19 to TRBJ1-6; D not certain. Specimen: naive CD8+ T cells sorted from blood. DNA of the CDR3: TGTGCCAGTAAAGGAGAGAGCTCCTATAATTCACCCCTCCACTTT. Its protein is CASKGESSYNSPLHF.